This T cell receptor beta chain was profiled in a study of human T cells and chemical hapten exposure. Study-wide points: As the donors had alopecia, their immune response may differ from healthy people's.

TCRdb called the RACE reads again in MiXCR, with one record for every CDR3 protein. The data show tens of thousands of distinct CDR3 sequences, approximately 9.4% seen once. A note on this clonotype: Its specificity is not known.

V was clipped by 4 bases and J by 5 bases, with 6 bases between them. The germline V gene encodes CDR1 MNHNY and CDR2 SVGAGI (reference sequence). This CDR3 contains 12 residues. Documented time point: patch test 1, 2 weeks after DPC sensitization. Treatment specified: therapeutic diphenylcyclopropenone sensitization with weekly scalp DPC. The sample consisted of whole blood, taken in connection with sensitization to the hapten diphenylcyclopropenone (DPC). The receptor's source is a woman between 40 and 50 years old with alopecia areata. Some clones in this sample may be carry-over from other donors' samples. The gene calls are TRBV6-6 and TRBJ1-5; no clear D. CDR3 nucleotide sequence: TGTGCCAGCAGTTTGGCGGATCAGCCCCAGCATTTT. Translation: CASSLADQPQHF.